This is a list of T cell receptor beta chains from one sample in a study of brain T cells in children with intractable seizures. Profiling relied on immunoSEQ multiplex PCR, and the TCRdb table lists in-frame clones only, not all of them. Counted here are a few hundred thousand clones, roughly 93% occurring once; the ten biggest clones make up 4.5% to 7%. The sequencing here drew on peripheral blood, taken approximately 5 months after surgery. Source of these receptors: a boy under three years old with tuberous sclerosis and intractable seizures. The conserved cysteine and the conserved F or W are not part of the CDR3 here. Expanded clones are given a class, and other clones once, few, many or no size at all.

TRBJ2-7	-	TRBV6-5	ASSSVRERRDEQY
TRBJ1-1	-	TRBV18	ASSPQGATEAF
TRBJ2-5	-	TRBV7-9	ASSLGMGAGEETQY
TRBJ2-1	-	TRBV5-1	ASSPRWGDNEQF
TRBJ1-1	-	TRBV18	ASSPRDLGLNTEAF
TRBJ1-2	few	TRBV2	ASNRGRNYGYT
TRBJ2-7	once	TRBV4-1	ASSQSEASGKIYEQY
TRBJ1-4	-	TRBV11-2	ASSLDKPLELANEKLF
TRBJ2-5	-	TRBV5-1	ASSLAKGVGETQY
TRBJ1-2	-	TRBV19	ASSISGAGYT
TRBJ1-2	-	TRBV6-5	ASSWGQGALGYT
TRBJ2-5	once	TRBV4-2	ASSQNLPGTQETQY
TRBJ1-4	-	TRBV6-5	ASSPAGESEKLF
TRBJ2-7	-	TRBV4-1	ASSQDPGGEQY
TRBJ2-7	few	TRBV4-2	ASSQLSSVAYEQY
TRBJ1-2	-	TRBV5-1	ASSLAQTGGNGYT
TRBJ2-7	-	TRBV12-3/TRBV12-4	ASGRQVLYEQY
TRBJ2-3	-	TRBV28	ASRGGGMGTDTQY
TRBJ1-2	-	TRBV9	ASSVVPGGLKNYGYT
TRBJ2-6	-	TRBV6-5	ASSYFGSRANVLT
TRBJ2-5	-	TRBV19	ASKTPRPREGPGGETQY
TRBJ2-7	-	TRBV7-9	ASSLGRGPVYEQY
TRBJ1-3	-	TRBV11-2	ASSLRDSGNTIY
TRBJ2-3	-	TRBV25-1	ASSGAGHTDTQY
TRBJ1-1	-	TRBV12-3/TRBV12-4	ASSYILGTEAF
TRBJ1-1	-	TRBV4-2	ASSPLGEAEAF
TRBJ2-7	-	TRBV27	ASSFRGGYEQY
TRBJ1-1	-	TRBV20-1	SARDTREAF
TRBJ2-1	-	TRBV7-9	ASSPVAGEQF
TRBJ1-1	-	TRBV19	ASSIDRTTEAF
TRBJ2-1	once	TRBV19	ASSISGGASNEQF
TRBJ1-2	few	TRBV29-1	SVEQGYGYT
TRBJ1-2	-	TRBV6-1	ASRDRLSSYGYT
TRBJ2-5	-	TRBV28	ASTSRYDSSGRQETQY
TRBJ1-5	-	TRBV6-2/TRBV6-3	ASSYPRSSRGILNSNQPQH
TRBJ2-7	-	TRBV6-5	ASTPAHQAYEQY
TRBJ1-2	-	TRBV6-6	ASSSTTGAGYT
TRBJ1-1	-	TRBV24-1	ATSDQGTVGAF
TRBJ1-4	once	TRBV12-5	ASGPHEGGRANEKLF
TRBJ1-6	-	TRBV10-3	AISESQLLGTPLH
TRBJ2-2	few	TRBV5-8	ASSRLAGRTGELF
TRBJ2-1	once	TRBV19	ASSNLADYNEQF
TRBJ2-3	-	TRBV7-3	ASSLAGKTDTQY
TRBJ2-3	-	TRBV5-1	ASSFGRGMDTQY
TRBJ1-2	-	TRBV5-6	ASSPDRVANYGYT
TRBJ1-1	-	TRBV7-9	ASSLAQFMNTEAF
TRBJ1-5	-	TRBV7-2	ASSLNGLMNQPQH